This TCR beta chain was documented in a study of T cells in Graves' hyperthyroidism and ophthalmopathy. Germline-derived CDR1 and CDR2 are SGDLS and YYNGEE. The CDR3 has 8 amino acids. V was clipped by 3 bases and J by 15 bases, with 1 base between them. What was amplified from RNA transcripts were TCR beta CDR3 regions. HTBI primers drove first-round RT-PCR of the TCR CDR3. TCRdb re-called the multiplex PCR reads with MiXCR, one entry per CDR3 protein. The data contain about 98,000 distinct CDR3 sequences, approximately 39% of them seen just once; the ten biggest clones take up roughly a tenth. Among the patients, aged 18 to 65, hyperthyroidism was newly diagnosed and had lasted under 2 months.

This TCR was recovered from a woman under 40 with Graves' hyperthyroidism. The chain uses TRBV9 and TRBJ2-6; no clear D gene. The sample comprised peripheral blood or thyroid tissue (not recorded which). CDR3 nucleotide sequence: TGTGCCAGCAGCGACCTGACTTTC. It encodes CASSDLTF.